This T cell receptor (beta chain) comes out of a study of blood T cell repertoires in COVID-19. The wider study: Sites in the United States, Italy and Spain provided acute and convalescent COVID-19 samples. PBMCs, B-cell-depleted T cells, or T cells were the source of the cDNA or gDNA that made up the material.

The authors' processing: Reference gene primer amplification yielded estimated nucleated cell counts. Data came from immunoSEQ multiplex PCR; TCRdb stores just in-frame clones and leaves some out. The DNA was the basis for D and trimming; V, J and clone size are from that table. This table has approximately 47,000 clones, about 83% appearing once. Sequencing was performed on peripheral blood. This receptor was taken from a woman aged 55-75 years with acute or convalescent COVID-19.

Written as DNA, the CDR3 is TGTGCCAGCAGCTCGACAGAGAACACTGAAGCTTTCTTT. Its translation: CASSSTENTEAFF. The chain links TRBV11-1 to TRBJ1-1; tentatively, D is TRBD1 (5 bases). This CDR3 spans 13 amino acids. The V end lost 4 bases, the J end lost 1 base, and 7 bases lay between the germline ends. Germline CDR1 reads SGHAT; CDR2 reads FQDESV (reference sequence). Filled out from reference TRBV11-1 and TRBJ1-1, the complete variable domain reads EAEVAQSPRYKITEKSQAVAFWCDPISGHATLYWYRQILGQGPELLVQFQDESVVDDSQLPKDRFSAERLKGVDSTLKIQPAELGDSAMYLCASSSTENTEAFFGQGTRLTVV.